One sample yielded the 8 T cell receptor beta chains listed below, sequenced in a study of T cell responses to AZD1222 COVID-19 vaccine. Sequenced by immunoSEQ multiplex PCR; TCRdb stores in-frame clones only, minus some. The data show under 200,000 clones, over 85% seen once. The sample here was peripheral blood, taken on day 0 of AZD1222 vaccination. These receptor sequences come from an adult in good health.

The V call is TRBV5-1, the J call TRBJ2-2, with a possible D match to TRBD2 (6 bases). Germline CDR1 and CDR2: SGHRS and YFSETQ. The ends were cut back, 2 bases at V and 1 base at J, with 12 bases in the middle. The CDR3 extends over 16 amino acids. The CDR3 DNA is TGCGCCAGCAGCTTAGTCCGGGACTGGAACACCGGGGAGCTGTTTTTT. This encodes CASSLVRDWNTGELFF.

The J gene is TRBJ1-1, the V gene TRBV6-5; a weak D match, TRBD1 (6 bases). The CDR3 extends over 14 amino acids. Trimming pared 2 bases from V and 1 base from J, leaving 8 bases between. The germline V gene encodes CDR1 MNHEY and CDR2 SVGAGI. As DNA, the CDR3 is TGTGCCAGCAGTTACCAGGGGAGGAACACTGAAGCTTTCTTT. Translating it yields CASSYQGRNTEAFF.

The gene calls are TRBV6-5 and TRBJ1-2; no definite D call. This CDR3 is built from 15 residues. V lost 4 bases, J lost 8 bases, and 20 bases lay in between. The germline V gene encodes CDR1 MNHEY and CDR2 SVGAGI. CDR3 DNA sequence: TGTGCCAGCAGTTCGTACAGAGCCCTGCCTGGGGGCTACACCTTC. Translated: CASSSYRALPGGYTF.

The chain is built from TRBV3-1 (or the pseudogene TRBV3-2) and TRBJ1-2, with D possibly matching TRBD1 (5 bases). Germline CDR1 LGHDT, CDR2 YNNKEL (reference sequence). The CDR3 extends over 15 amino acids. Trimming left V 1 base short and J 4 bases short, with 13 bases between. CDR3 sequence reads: CASSQVWGMGYGYTF. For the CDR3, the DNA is TGTGCCAGCAGCCAAGTTTGGGGCATGGGCTATGGCTACACCTTC.

CDR3 DNA sequence: TGTGCCAGCAGTGAAGCCCCGAGTGTGGGCTTTGAAGCTTTCTTT. Protein product: CASSEAPSVGFEAFF. The chain employs TRBV6-1 and TRBJ1-1, with D unresolved. Germline V gives CDR1 MNHNS, CDR2 SASEGT. V gave up 0 bases and J gave up 7 bases, with 15 bases separating them. The CDR3 is 15 residues long.

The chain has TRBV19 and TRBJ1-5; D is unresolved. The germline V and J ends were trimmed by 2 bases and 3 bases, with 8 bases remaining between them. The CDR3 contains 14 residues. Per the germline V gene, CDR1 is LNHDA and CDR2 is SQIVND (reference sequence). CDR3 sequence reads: CASSIIQINQPQHF. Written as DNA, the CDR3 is TGTGCCAGTAGTATAATACAGATCAATCAGCCCCAGCATTTT.

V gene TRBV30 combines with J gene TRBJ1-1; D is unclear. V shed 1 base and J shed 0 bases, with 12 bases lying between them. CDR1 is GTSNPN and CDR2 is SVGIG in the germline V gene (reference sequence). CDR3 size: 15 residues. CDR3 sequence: CAWSDAAYMNTEAFF. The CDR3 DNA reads TGTGCCTGGAGTGATGCTGCCTACATGAACACTGAAGCTTTCTTT.

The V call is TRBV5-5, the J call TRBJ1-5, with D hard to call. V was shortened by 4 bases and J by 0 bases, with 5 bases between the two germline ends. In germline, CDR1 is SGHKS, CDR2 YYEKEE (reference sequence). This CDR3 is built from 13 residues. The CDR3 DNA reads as TGTGCCAGCAGCCAGTATAGCAATCAGCCCCAGCATTTT. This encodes CASSQYSNQPQHF.